The 20 T cell receptor beta chains listed next were all sequenced from one sample in a study of cytomegalovirus exposure and HLA in healthy donors. PCR used 60 Vbeta primers and 13 Jbeta primers. The assay was immunoSEQ multiplex PCR, and TCRdb's table has in-frame clones only and misses some. The sample consists of about 140,000 clones, 80% of them appearing once. Input material: PBMCs. These receptors all stem from a male donor in good health and CMV-seronegative.

The CDR3 loop is CASSLAVGYTDTQYF. As DNA, the CDR3 is TGTGCCAGCAGCTTAGCGGTGGGCTACACAGATACGCAGTATTTT. J is TRBJ2-3 and V is TRBV7-2; D gene ambiguous. Trimming removed 0 bases at V and 2 bases at J, with 9 bases between. CDR1 is SGHTA and CDR2 is FQGNSA in the germline V gene. The CDR3 consists of 15 residues.

The V gene is TRBV7-2, the J gene TRBJ2-5, with a possible D match to TRBD1 (5 bases). This CDR3 has 14 residues. Per germline, CDR1 SGHTA and CDR2 FQGNSA. Trimming pared 3 bases from V and 5 bases from J, leaving 13 bases between. Here the CDR3 DNA reads TGTGCCAGCAGCTTGACACAGGACGGGGAGACCCAGTACTTC. Its protein product is CASSLTQDGETQYF.

The CDR3 DNA follows: TGTGCCAGCTCACAGGGGGACCGCACAGATACGCAGTATTTT. As protein: CASSQGDRTDTQYF. The chain links TRBV18 to TRBJ2-3, with D tentatively TRBD1 (6 bases). Germline values: CDR1 KGHSH, CDR2 LQKENI. The CDR3 runs 14 residues. V gave up 4 bases and J gave up 1 base, with 9 bases separating them.

This chain uses TRBV21-1 with TRBJ1-1. TRBV21-1 is shown as a pseudogene. The CDR3 contains 14 residues. CDR3 loop: CASSKEGMNTEAFF. The CDR3 nucleotides are TGTGCCAGCAGCAAGGAGGGGATGAACACTGAAGCTTTCTTT.

The chain carries TRBV9 and TRBJ2-7, with D possibly TRBD2 on 5 matching bases. With 0 bases removed from V and 6 bases from J, the gap between germline ends came to 10 bases. This CDR3 is built from 13 residues. The germline V gene encodes CDR1 SGDLS and CDR2 YYNGEE. The CDR3, as DNA: TGTGCCAGCAGCGTAGTCGGAGGCGGCGAGCAGTACTTC. Its protein is CASSVVGGGEQYF. The variable domain in full, completed from reference TRBV9 and TRBJ2-7, reads DSGVTQTPKHLITATGQRVTLRCSPRSGDLSVYWYQQSLDQGLQFLIQYYNGEERAKGNILERFSAQQFPDLHSELNLSSLELGDSALYFCASSVVGGGEQYFGPGTRLTVT.

As concerns this clone: This CDR3 is also generated by other DNA sequences in the sample. The chain links TRBV7-9 to TRBJ1-4, with 8 nucleotides matching TRBD1. The length of the CDR3 is 17 residues. V shed 5 bases, J shed 1 base, and the junction held 9 bases outside the gene matches. CDR1 and CDR2 from the germline V gene are SEHNR and FQNEAQ (reference sequence). The CDR3 nucleotides read TGTGCCAGCAGCGTAGAATTCGGACAGGGAACTAATGAAAAACTGTTTTTT. As protein: CASSVEFGQGTNEKLFF.

The rearrangement joins TRBV27 to TRBJ2-7; tentatively, D is TRBD2 (5 bases). This CDR3 region has 13 residues. Germline V gives CDR1 MNHEY, CDR2 SMNVEV (reference sequence). The ends were cut back, 6 bases at V and 2 bases at J, with 11 bases in the middle. Here the CDR3 reads CASSPGIPYEQYF. The CDR3 nucleotides are TGTGCCAGCAGCCCGGGGATTCCCTACGAGCAGTACTTC.

The J gene is TRBJ1-6, the V gene TRBV28; D ambiguous. The CDR3 is 15 residues long. Germline assignment: CDR1 MDHEN and CDR2 SYDVKM. The V and J ends lost 7 bases and 9 bases respectively, with 19 bases between them. The CDR3 DNA reads TGTGCCAGCAACCAGGCCTCCCTACTGGGTTCACCCCTCCACTTT. This translates into CASNQASLLGSPLHF.

The chain links TRBV20-1 to TRBJ1-1; D is uncertain. Looked up from germline, CDR1 is DFQATT and CDR2 is SNEGSKA (reference sequence). Trimming removed 5 bases at V and 1 base at J, with 5 bases between. This CDR3 comprises 11 residues. The CDR3 loop is CSALWNTEAFF. CDR3 in DNA: TGCAGTGCTCTATGGAACACTGAAGCTTTCTTT.

This chain connects TRBV6-1 to TRBJ1-5; TRBD1 matches 8 bases. The germline gives CDR1 MNHNS, CDR2 SASEGT. The CDR3 consists of 14 residues. J lost 7 bases, V lost 4 bases, and 6 bases had no gene match. The CDR3 sequence: CASSVSGGGQPQHF. CDR3 DNA sequence: TGTGCCAGCAGTGTATCAGGGGGCGGCCAGCCCCAGCATTTT.

The chain carries TRBV9 and TRBJ2-7; 9 positions match TRBD1. Unmatched junction bases numbered 11, after V lost 2 bases and J lost 5 bases. CDR1 and CDR2 from the germline V gene are SGDLS and YYNGEE. The CDR3 has 16 amino acids. CDR3 bases: TGTGCCAGCAGCGTGTCCCCGACAGGGGGGGTAGACGAGCAGTACTTC. Amino acid sequence: CASSVSPTGGVDEQYF.

The rearrangement links TRBV6-5 to TRBJ2-2, with a tentative D call TRBD2 (5 bases). Trimming shortened V by 4 bases and J by 7 bases, and 19 bases separated the two germline ends. This CDR3 contains 16 residues. Germline V gene sequence: CDR1 MNHEY, CDR2 SVGAGI. Written as DNA, the CDR3 is TGTGCCAGCAGTTCGTCCCATACGCGGGTCGGCGGGGAGCTGTTTTTT. Its protein is CASSSSHTRVGGELFF.

This clone was recorded a few times. This rearrangement joins TRBV6-1 to TRBJ2-7; D is perhaps TRBD1 (6 bases). CDR3 length: 12 residues. CDR1 and CDR2 from the germline V gene are MNHNS and SASEGT. Between the trimmed V and J ends, which lost 6 bases and 6 bases, there was a span of 12 bases. CDR3 nucleotide sequence: TGTGCCAGCAGCTACAGGGTTGGCGAGCAGTACTTC. Protein: CASSYRVGEQYF.

This chain links TRBV19 with TRBJ1-5, with 7 bases aligning to TRBD1. CDR3 length equals 16 residues. CDR1 is LNHDA, CDR2 SQIVND, per germline (reference sequence). With 1 base clipped from V and 4 bases from J, the junction kept 7 bases outside the gene matches. CDR3 in DNA: TGTGCCAGTAGTATAGGGCCAGGGGGGACGAATCAGCCCCAGCATTTT. Protein product: CASSIGPGGTNQPQHF.

A note on this clone: The sample carries other DNA sequences with the same CDR3. The CDR3 DNA follows: TGTGCCAGCAGCCCTCAGGGGAGCAACACTGAAGCTTTCTTT. It encodes CASSPQGSNTEAFF. This rearrangement joins TRBV9 to TRBJ1-1; TRBD1 might be the D (6 bases). Trimming left V 4 bases short and J 2 bases short, with 12 bases between. CDR3 length equals 14 residues. Germline V gene lookup returns CDR1 SGDLS and CDR2 YYNGEE.

The V and J genes are TRBV28 and TRBJ1-2; D is unresolved. V lost 4 bases, J lost 0 bases, and 18 bases lay in between. CDR1 and CDR2 from the germline V gene are MDHEN and SYDVKM. The CDR3 loop spans 17 amino acids. The CDR3 bases are TGTGCCAGCAGTTCTCTGTACGGTCCCGGAGCTAACTATGGCTACACCTTC. Protein sequence: CASSSLYGPGANYGYTF.

This chain connects TRBV28 to TRBJ1-4, with 9 nucleotides matching TRBD1. V lost 2 bases to trimming and J lost 7 bases; unmatched junction nucleotides: 8. Germline loops: CDR1 MDHEN, CDR2 SYDVKM. The length of the CDR3 is 16 residues. The CDR3 region is CASSLGWTGASEKLFF. The CDR3, as DNA: TGTGCCAGCAGTTTAGGCTGGACAGGGGCGAGTGAAAAACTGTTTTTT. Combining the CDR3 with reference TRBV28 and TRBJ1-4 gives the whole variable domain DVKVTQSSRYLVKRTGEKVFLECVQDMDHENMFWYRQDPGLGLRLIYFSYDVKMKEKGDIPEGYSVSREKKERFSLILESASTNQTSMYLCASSLGWTGASEKLFFGSGTQLSVL.

This clone occurred a few times. The chain is built from TRBV19 and TRBJ1-5; maybe TRBD1 (5 bases). The germline gives CDR1 LNHDA, CDR2 SQIVND (reference sequence). This CDR3 has 16 residues. Trimming shortened V by 3 bases and J by 5 bases, and 17 bases separated the two germline ends. The CDR3 here is CASSIPGRPGHQPQHF. In nucleotides, the CDR3 is TGTGCCAGTAGTATCCCAGGGCGCCCTGGCCATCAGCCCCAGCATTTT.

This clone was seen just once. A read error may produce the germline difference seen at one junction end. The rearrangement joins TRBV18 to TRBJ1-1; TRBD1 is a possible D gene (6 bases). The CDR3 consists of 13 residues. Germline V gene sequence: CDR1 KGHSH, CDR2 LQKENI. CDR3 region: CASSTGWDTKAFF. The CDR3 DNA reads TGTGCCAGCTCGACGGGGTGGGACACTAAAGCTTTCTTT. Full variable domain (outside the CDR3, taken from reference TRBV18 and TRBJ1-1): NAGVMQNPRHLVRRRGQEARLRCSPMKGHSHVYWYRQLPEEGLKFMVYLQKENIIDESGMPKERFSAEFPKEGPSILRIQQVVRGDSAAYFCASSTGWDTKAFFGQGTRLTVV.

The chain combines TRBV6-6 with TRBJ2-5; tentative D call: TRBD2 (6 bases). The J call is in doubt because the DNA end fits TRBJ2-7 better. CDR1 is MNHNY, CDR2 SVGAGI, per germline (reference sequence). The CDR3 length is 14 residues. In DNA form, the CDR3 reads TGTGCCAGCAGTTACACCTCAGGGAGGAACGAGCAGTACTTC. This gives the protein CASSYTSGRNEQYF.